This passage covers 7 T cell receptor beta chains from one sample sequenced in a study of technical replicates of blood from several donors. Produced via immunoSEQ multiplex PCR; TCRdb's table is partial and in-frame only. The data contain roughly 79,000 clones, roughly four fifths of them singletons. The sequenced sample was PBMCs. The receptors derive from a human donor in good health. Some clones in this sample may be carry-over from other donors' samples.

V usage is TRBV9 and J usage is TRBJ2-2; 7 nucleotides agree with TRBD2. CDR1 is SGDLS and CDR2 is YYNGEE in the germline V gene. CDR3 size: 17 residues. Trimming took 3 bases from V and 7 from J; bases not matched to a gene: 15. CDR3 bases: TGTGCCAGCAGCGGAGTTTCCGGGACTACCTCGGGCGGGGAGCTGTTTTTT. Translating it yields CASSGVSGTTSGGELFF.

The chain employs TRBV5-1 and TRBJ1-1; no clear D. Deletions cut 5 bases from V and 0 bases from J, with 8 bases between. This CDR3 is built from 13 residues. From germline, CDR1 is SGHRS and CDR2 YFSETQ. The CDR3 loop reads CASRTTLNTEAFF. CDR3 nucleotides: TGCGCCAGCAGGACTACACTGAACACTGAAGCTTTCTTT. The full variable domain, in which reference TRBV5-1 and TRBJ1-1 provide the parts outside the CDR3, is KAGVTQTPRYLIKTRGQQVTLSCSPISGHRSVSWYQQTPGQGLQFLFEYFSETQRNKGNFPGRFSGRQFSNSRSEMNVSTLELGDSALYLCASRTTLNTEAFFGQGTRLTVV.

This chain uses TRBV6-1 with TRBJ2-7; 8 nucleotides line up with TRBD1. The CDR3 covers 15 residues. V was clipped by 1 base and J by 2 bases; unmatched bases: 4. CDR1 and CDR2 from the germline V gene are MNHNS and SASEGT. The CDR3 DNA reads TGTGCCAGCAGTGAAGATGCAGGGGGCCCCTACGAGCAGTACTTC. Protein: CASSEDAGGPYEQYF.

This chain joins TRBV27 and TRBJ2-3; D remains ambiguous. The CDR3 runs to 14 residues. Trimming removed 6 bases at V and 0 bases at J, with 10 bases between. CDR1 and CDR2 from the germline V gene are MNHEY and SMNVEV (reference sequence). The CDR3 region is CASSTPGSTDTQYF. The CDR3 DNA reads TGTGCCAGCAGCACCCCAGGCAGCACAGATACGCAGTATTTT.

The chain employs TRBV19 and TRBJ2-5; 10 positions match TRBD2. Looked up from germline, CDR1 is LNHDA and CDR2 is SQIVND (reference sequence). The V gene end was trimmed by 2 bases and the J gene end by 4 bases; junction bases not matched to a gene: 4. The CDR3 runs to 15 residues. The CDR3: CASSIIAGGRETQYF. As DNA, the CDR3 is TGTGCCAGTAGTATAATAGCGGGAGGCCGAGAGACCCAGTACTTC.

This rearrangement joins TRBV9 to TRBJ2-1, with 7 nucleotides matching TRBD2. The CDR3 totals 14 residues. The germline V gene has CDR1 SGDLS and CDR2 YYNGEE. Trimming took 3 bases from V and 8 from J; bases not matched to a gene: 8. This chain's CDR3 is CASSARTRGDEQFF. The DNA for the CDR3 is TGTGCCAGCAGCGCTAGGACTAGAGGGGATGAGCAGTTCTTC.

This chain uses TRBV19 with TRBJ2-7; D may be TRBD2 (6 bases). Trimming took off 4 bases at V and 3 bases at J, with 16 bases between the two ends. Germline CDR1 and CDR2: LNHDA and SQIVND (reference sequence). The length of the CDR3 is 15 residues. CDR3 DNA sequence: TGTGCCAGTAGTAGCCGGGACTCCTCCTACTACGAGCAGTACTTC. Translating it yields CASSSRDSSYYEQYF.